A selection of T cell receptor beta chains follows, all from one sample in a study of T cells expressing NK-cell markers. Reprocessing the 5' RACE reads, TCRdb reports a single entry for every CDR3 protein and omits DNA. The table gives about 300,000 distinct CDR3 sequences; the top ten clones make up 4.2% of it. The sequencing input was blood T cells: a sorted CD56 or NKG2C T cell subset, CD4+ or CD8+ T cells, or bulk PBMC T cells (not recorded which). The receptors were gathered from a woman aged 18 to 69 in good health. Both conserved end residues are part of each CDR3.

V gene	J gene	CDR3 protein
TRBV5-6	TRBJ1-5	CASSPRGQGGQPQHF
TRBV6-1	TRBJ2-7	CASRTIRGGSYEQYF
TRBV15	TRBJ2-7	CATSRVRGVHEQYF
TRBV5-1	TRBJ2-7	CASSLGLAGIEQYF
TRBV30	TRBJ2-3	CAWRRGNPDTQYF
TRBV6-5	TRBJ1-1	CASSYSGLMAAFF
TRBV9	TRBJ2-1	CASSTGGSSYNEHFF
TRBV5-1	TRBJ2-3	CASRWSLGSTDTQYF
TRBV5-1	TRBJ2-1	CASSLAVGASYNEQFF
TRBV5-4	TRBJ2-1	CASSSSGRPSMSSYNEQFF
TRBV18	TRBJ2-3	CASSPIVANPSTDTQYF
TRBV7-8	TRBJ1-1	CASSSGKGTEAFF